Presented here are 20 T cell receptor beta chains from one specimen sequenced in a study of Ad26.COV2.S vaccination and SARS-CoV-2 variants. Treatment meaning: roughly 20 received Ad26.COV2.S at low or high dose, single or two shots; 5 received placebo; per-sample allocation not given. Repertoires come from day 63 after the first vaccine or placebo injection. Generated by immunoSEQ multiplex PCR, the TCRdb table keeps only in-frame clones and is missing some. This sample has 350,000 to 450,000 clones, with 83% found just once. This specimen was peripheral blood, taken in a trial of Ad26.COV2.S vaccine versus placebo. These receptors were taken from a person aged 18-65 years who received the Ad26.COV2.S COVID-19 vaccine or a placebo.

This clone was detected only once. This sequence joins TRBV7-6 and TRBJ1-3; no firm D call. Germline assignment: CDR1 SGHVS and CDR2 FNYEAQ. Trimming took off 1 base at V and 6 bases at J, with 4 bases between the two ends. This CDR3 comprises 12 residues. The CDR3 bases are TGTGCCAGCAGCTTAGATCAAAACACCATATATTTT. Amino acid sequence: CASSLDQNTIYF. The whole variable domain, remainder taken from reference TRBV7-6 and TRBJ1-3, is GAGVSQSPRYKVTKRGQDVALRCDPISGHVSLYWYRQALGQGPEFLTYFNYEAQQDKSGLPNDRFSAERPEGSISTLTIQRTEQRDSAMYRCASSLDQNTIYFGEGSWLTVV.

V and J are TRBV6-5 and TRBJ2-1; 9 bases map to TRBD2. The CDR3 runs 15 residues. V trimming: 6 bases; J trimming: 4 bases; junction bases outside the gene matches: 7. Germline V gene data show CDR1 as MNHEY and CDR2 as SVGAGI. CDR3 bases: TGTGCCAGCAGAATCGCGGGGGGGGTATACAATGAGCAGTTCTTC. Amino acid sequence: CASRIAGGVYNEQFF.

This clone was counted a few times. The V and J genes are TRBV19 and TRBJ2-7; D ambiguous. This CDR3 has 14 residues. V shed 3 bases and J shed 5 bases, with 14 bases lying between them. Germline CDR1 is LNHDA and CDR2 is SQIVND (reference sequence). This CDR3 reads CASSIRTLEDEQYF. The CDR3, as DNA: TGTGCCAGTAGTATTCGTACCCTCGAGGACGAGCAGTACTTC.

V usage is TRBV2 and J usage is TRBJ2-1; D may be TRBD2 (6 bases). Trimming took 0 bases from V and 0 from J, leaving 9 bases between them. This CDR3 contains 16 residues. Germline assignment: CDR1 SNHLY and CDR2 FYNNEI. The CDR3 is CASSEADGSSYNEQFF. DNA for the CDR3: TGTGCCAGCAGTGAAGCGGACGGGAGCTCCTACAATGAGCAGTTCTTC.

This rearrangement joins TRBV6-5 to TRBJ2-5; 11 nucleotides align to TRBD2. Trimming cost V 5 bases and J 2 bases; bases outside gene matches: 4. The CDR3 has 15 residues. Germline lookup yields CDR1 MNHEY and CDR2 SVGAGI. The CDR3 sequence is CASSRTSGGQETQYF. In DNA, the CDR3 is TGTGCCAGCAGTAGAACTAGCGGGGGTCAAGAGACCCAGTACTTC.

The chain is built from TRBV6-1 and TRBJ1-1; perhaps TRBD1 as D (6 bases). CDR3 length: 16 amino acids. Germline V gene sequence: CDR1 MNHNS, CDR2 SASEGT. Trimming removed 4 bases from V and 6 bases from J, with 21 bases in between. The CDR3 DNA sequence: TGTGCCAGCAGTGTGCGACCGCTCAGGGGCAGCGCTGAAGCTTTCTTT. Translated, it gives CASSVRPLRGSAEAFF.

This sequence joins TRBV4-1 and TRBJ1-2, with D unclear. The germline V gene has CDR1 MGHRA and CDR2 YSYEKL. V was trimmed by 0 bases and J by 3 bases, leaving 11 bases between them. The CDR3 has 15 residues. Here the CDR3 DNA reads TGCGCCAGCAGCCAAGAACCACAGCCACACTATGGCTACACCTTC. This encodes CASSQEPQPHYGYTF.

The CDR3 nucleotides are TGTGCCAGCAGCGTAGGACTTAATGAGCAGTTCTTC. Protein sequence: CASSVGLNEQFF. The V gene is TRBV9, the J gene TRBJ2-1, with D unclear. V was cut by 0 bases and J by 7 bases, with 5 bases left in between. Germline CDR1 and CDR2: SGDLS and YYNGEE. The CDR3 length is 12 residues. The whole variable domain, remainder taken from reference TRBV9 and TRBJ2-1, is DSGVTQTPKHLITATGQRVTLRCSPRSGDLSVYWYQQSLDQGLQFLIQYYNGEERAKGNILERFSAQQFPDLHSELNLSSLELGDSALYFCASSVGLNEQFFGPGTRLTVL.

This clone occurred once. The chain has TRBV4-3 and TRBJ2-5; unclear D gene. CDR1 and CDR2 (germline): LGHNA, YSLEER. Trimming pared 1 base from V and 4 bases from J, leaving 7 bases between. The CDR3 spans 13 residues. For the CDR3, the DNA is TGCGCCAGCAGCCAAGTTGCGACAGAGACCCAGTACTTC. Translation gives CASSQVATETQYF.

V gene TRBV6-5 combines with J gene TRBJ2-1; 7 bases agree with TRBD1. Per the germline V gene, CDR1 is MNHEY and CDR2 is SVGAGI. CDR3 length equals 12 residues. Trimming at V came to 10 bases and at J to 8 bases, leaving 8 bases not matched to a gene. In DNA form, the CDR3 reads TGTGCCACCTCAGGGGGTTACCATGAGCAGTTCTTC. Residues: CATSGGYHEQFF.

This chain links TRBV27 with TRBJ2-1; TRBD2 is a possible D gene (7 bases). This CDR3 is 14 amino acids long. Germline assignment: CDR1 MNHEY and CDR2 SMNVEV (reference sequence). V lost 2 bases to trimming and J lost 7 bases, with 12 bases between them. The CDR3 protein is CASSLRGGGNEQFF. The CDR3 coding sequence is TGTGCCAGCAGTTTAAGGGGGGGAGGTAATGAGCAGTTCTTC.

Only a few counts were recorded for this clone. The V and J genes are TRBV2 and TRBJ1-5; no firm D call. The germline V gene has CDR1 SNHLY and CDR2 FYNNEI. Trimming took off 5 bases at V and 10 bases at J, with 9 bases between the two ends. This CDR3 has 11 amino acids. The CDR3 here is CASSPGGPQHF. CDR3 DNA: TGTGCCAGCAGTCCAGGAGGACCCCAGCATTTT.

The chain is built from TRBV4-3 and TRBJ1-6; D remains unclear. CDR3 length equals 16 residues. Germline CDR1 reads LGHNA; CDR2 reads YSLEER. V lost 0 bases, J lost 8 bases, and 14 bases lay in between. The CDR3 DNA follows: TGCGCCAGCAGCCAAGACTGGCCCTGGCGGCATTCACCCCTCCACTTT. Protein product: CASSQDWPWRHSPLHF.

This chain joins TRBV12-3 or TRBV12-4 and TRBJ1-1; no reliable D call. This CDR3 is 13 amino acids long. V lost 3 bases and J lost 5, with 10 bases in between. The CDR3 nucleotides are TGTGCCAGCAGTTTTACCAGGCGGACTGAAGCTTTCTTT. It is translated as CASSFTRRTEAFF.

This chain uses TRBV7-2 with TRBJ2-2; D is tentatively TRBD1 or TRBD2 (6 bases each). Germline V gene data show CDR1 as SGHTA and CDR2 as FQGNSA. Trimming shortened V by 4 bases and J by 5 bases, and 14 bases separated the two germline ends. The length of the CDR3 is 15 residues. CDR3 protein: CASSSGAGWTGELFF. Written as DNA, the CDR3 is TGTGCCAGCAGCTCGGGGGCGGGATGGACCGGGGAGCTGTTTTTT. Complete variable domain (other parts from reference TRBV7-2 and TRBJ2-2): GAGVSQSPSNKVTEKGKDVELRCDPISGHTALYWYRQSLGQGLEFLIYFQGNSAPDKSGLPSDRFSAERTGGSVSTLTIQRTQQEDSAVYLCASSSGAGWTGELFFGEGSRLTVL.

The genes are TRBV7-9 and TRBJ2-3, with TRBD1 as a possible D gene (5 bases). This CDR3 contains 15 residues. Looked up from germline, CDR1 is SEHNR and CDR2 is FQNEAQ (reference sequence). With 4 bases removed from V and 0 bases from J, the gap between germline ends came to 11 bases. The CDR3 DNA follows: TGTGCCAGCAGCTATTACGCAGGGAGCACAGATACGCAGTATTTT. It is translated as CASSYYAGSTDTQYF. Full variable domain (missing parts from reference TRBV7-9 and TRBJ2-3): DTGVSQNPRHKITKRGQNVTFRCDPISEHNRLYWYRQTLGQGPEFLTYFQNEAQLEKSRLLSDRFSAERPKGSFSTLEIQRTEQGDSAMYLCASSYYAGSTDTQYFGPGTRLTVL.

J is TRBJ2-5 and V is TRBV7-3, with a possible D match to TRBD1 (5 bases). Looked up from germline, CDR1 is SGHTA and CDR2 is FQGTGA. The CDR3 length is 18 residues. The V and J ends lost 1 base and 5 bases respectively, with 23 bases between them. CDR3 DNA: TGTGCCAGCAGCTTAAGGGGCAGGAGCATCGCCCTGGGGGAGACCCAGTACTTC. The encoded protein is CASSLRGRSIALGETQYF.

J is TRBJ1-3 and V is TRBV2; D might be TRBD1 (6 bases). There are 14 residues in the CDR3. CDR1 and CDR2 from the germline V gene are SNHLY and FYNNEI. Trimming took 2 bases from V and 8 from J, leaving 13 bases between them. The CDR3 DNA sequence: TGTGCCAGCAGTGAAACCCAGGGGAGGCACACCATATATTTT. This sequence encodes CASSETQGRHTIYF. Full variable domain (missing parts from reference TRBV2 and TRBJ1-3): EPEVTQTPSHQVTQMGQEVILRCVPISNHLYFYWYRQILGQKVEFLVSFYNNEISEKSEIFDDQFSVERPDGSNFTLKIRSTKLEDSAMYFCASSETQGRHTIYFGEGSWLTVV.

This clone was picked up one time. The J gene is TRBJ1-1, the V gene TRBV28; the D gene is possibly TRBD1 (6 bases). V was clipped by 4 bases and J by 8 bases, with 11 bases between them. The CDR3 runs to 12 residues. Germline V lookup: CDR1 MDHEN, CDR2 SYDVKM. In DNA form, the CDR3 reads TGTGCCAGCAGTTGGGCAGGGGTAGAAGCTTTCTTT. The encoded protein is CASSWAGVEAFF.

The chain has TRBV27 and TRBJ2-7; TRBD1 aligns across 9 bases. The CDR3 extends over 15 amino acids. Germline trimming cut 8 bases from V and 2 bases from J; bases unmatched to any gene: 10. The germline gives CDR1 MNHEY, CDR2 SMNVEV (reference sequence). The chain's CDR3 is CASVKGQGYPYEQYF. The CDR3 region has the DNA TGTGCCAGCGTTAAAGGACAGGGGTACCCCTACGAGCAGTACTTC.